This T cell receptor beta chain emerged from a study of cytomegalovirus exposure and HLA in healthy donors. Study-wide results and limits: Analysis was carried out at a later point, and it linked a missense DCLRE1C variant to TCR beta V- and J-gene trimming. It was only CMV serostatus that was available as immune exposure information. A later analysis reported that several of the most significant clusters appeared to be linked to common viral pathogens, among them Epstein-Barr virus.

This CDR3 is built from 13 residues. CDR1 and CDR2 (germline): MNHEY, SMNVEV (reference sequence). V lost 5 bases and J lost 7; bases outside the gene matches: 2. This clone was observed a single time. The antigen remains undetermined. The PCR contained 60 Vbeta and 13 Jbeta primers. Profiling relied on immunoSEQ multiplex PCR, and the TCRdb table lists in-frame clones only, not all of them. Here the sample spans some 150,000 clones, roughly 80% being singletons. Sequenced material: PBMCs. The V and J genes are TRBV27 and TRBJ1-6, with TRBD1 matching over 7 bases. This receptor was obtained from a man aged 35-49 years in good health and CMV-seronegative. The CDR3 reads CASSDRANSPLHF. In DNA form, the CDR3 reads TGTGCCAGCAGTGACAGGGCAAATTCACCCCTCCACTTT.